Below are 19 T cell receptor beta chains sequenced from a single sample in a study of T cell responses to AZD1222 COVID-19 vaccine. Produced via immunoSEQ multiplex PCR; TCRdb's table is partial and in-frame only. There are 53,000 or so clones in the sample; approximately 84% occur only once, and 25% to 30% lies in the top ten. Sequenced here: peripheral blood, sampled on day 0 of AZD1222 vaccination. These TCRs come from an adult in good health.

The chain couples TRBV4-3 to TRBJ2-5; the match to TRBD2 covers 11 bases. The germline V gene has CDR1 LGHNA and CDR2 YSLEER. V shed 4 bases, J shed 1 base, and the junction held 11 bases outside the gene matches. The CDR3 loop spans 18 amino acids. The CDR3 coding sequence is TGCGCCAGCAGCCGCGTCCTGACTAGCGGGATTGGCCAAGAGACCCAGTACTTC. This encodes CASSRVLTSGIGQETQYF.

This chain connects TRBV29-1 to TRBJ2-2, with D unresolved. Germline CDR1 and CDR2: SQVTM and ANQGSEA. Between the trimmed V and J ends, which lost 7 bases and 4 bases, there was a span of 16 bases. This CDR3 has 14 amino acids. CDR3: CSAPDGLSTGELFF. CDR3 in DNA: TGCAGCGCCCCGGATGGGCTTAGCACCGGGGAGCTGTTTTTT.

The chain joins TRBV11-3 to TRBJ2-3; TRBD2 matches 9 bases. This CDR3 has 15 residues. Germline V gene sequence: CDR1 SGHNT, CDR2 YENEEA. V lost 8 bases to trimming and J lost 1 base; unmatched junction nucleotides: 7. The CDR3 here is CASRGEREGTDTQYF. DNA for the CDR3: TGTGCCAGCCGTGGGGAGCGGGAGGGCACAGATACGCAGTATTTT.

This clone was detected only once. The chain is built from TRBV7-9 and TRBJ1-6; TRBD1 is a possible D gene (6 bases). Germline values: CDR1 SEHNR, CDR2 FQNEAQ (reference sequence). This CDR3 region has 14 residues. V was pared by 6 bases and J by 5 bases, with 11 bases between. The CDR3, as DNA: TGTGCCAGCAGTAAGACAGGTGATAATTCACCCCTCCACTTT. Residues: CASSKTGDNSPLHF.

This sequence joins TRBV12-3 or TRBV12-4 and TRBJ1-5, with no clear D. V was shortened by 5 bases and J by 9 bases, with 11 bases between the two germline ends. This CDR3 is 12 amino acids long. The CDR3 region is CASSEGRGPQHF. The DNA of the CDR3 is TGTGCCAGCAGTGAGGGCCGGGGGCCCCAGCATTTT.

The genes are TRBV20-1 and TRBJ2-7; D gene unclear. Germline CDR1 DFQATT, CDR2 SNEGSKA (reference sequence). The CDR3 loop spans 13 amino acids. Trimming pared 3 bases from V and 6 bases from J, leaving 15 bases between. The CDR3, as DNA: TGCAGTGCTAGTCGAGGTGGTAGATTCGAGCAGTACTTC. It codes for CSASRGGRFEQYF.

The gene calls are TRBV11-3 and TRBJ1-5; possibly TRBD1 for D (6 bases). The V end was cut by 5 bases, the J end by 6 bases, with 11 bases between. Germline CDR1 SGHNT, CDR2 YENEEA. The CDR3 runs 13 residues. The CDR3 sequence is CASSKGGAQPQHF. CDR3 nucleotides: TGTGCCAGCAGCAAAGGGGGAGCTCAGCCCCAGCATTTT.

This chain joins TRBV14 and TRBJ2-7, with D possibly being TRBD1 (5 bases). The CDR3 consists of 13 residues. V dropped 8 bases and J dropped 0 bases, with 11 bases sitting between them. The germline V gene encodes CDR1 SGHDN and CDR2 FVKESK. The CDR3 region has the DNA TGTGCCAGCGACCAGGGAAGCTCCTACGAGCAGTACTTC. As protein: CASDQGSSYEQYF.

The rearrangement uses TRBV2 and TRBJ2-7; 15 positions agree with TRBD2. Germline V CDR1 and CDR2: SNHLY, FYNNEI. This CDR3 is built from 16 residues. Germline trimming cut 7 bases from V and 2 bases from J; bases unmatched to any gene: 6. Here the CDR3 reads CASNRGLAGGAYEQYF. The CDR3 DNA follows: TGTGCCAGCAATCGAGGACTAGCGGGAGGGGCCTACGAGCAGTACTTC.

The chain uses TRBV28 and TRBJ2-5; D possibly corresponds to TRBD1 (6 bases). Germline CDR1 reads MDHEN; CDR2 reads SYDVKM. Trimming left V 6 bases short and J 5 bases short, with 16 bases between. CDR3 length: 14 residues. DNA for the CDR3: TGTGCCAGCAGCCACCTCAGGGGAGACGAGACCCAGTACTTC. It encodes CASSHLRGDETQYF.

Note on this clone: Its ends do not fully match the called genes, so a read error is possible. J is TRBJ2-7 and V is TRBV6-2 or TRBV6-3, with D perhaps TRBD2 (6 bases). This CDR3 is built from 15 residues. Germline CDR1 and CDR2: MNHEY and SVGEGT. CDR3 sequence (DNA): TGTGCCAGCAGTAACTCGGGAGTACGTCTCCGCGAGCAGTACTTC. It encodes CASSNSGVRLREQYF.

The chain combines TRBV28 with TRBJ2-1, with 10 nucleotides matching TRBD1. CDR1 is MDHEN and CDR2 is SYDVKM in the germline V gene. The CDR3 has 15 amino acids. J was trimmed by 5 bases and V by 3 bases; bases with no gene match: 4. The CDR3: CASSLRGTGDNEQFF. The DNA of the CDR3 is TGTGCCAGCAGTTTGAGGGGGACAGGGGACAATGAGCAGTTCTTC.

This clone showed up just once. The chain couples TRBV10-3 to TRBJ2-7; 8 bases are shared with TRBD2. Unmatched junction bases numbered 6, after V lost 0 bases and J lost 2 bases. The CDR3 sequence is 16 residues long. Germline V gives CDR1 ENHRY, CDR2 SYGVKD. CDR3 region: CAISESSSGEPYEQYF. The DNA for the CDR3 is TGTGCCATCAGTGAGTCAAGTAGCGGGGAGCCCTACGAGCAGTACTTC.

The V and J genes are TRBV7-2 and TRBJ2-7; 9 nucleotides line up with TRBD2. After removal of 3 bases from V and 0 bases from J, the junction contained 3 bases not matched to a gene. This CDR3 region has 15 residues. Per germline, CDR1 SGHTA and CDR2 FQGNSA. The CDR3 is CASSLGGRVSYEQYF. Here the CDR3 DNA reads TGTGCCAGCAGCTTGGGCGGGAGGGTCTCCTACGAGCAGTACTTC.

V usage is TRBV5-1 and J usage is TRBJ2-1, with 7 nucleotides matching TRBD2. The germline V gene has CDR1 SGHRS and CDR2 YFSETQ. The CDR3 has 13 amino acids. V was clipped by 6 bases and J by 5 bases; unmatched bases: 5. CDR3 DNA sequence: TGCGCCAGCAAAGCGGGGCAAAACAATGAGCAGTTCTTC. Protein product: CASKAGQNNEQFF.

The genes are TRBV6-5 and TRBJ2-1; TRBD2 agrees at 10 bases. The CDR3 runs to 15 residues. V dropped 8 bases and J dropped 0; count of bases not matched to a gene: 4. Germline V gives CDR1 MNHEY, CDR2 SVGAGI. DNA of the CDR3: TGTGCCAGCGGACTAGCGGTCAACTCCTACAATGAGCAGTTCTTC. Its translation: CASGLAVNSYNEQFF.

This chain uses TRBV4-1 with TRBJ2-7, with D unclear. CDR3 length equals 16 residues. V dropped 4 bases and J dropped 3 bases, with 19 bases sitting between them. Per the germline V gene, CDR1 is MGHRA and CDR2 is YSYEKL. The CDR3 DNA follows: TGCGCCAGCAGCCCGGCACGTTCGGCCCGTTACTACGAGCAGTACTTC. This codes for CASSPARSARYYEQYF.

J is TRBJ1-2 and V is TRBV12-3 or TRBV12-4; TRBD1 is a possible D gene (5 bases). Trimming removed 5 bases at V and 7 bases at J, with 14 bases between. The CDR3 runs 13 residues. For the CDR3, the DNA is TGTGCCAGCAGTCCTGCGGGGGATCCTGGCTACACCTTC. Protein: CASSPAGDPGYTF.

V gene TRBV19 combines with J gene TRBJ2-7; 11 positions agree with TRBD2. The CDR3 has 16 amino acids. After removal of 5 bases from V and 4 bases from J, the junction contained 10 bases not matched to a gene. Germline V gene lookup returns CDR1 LNHDA and CDR2 SQIVND (reference sequence). The CDR3 DNA reads TGTGCCAGTAGTCCAGGTGTCGGGACTAGCGGTTACGAGCAGTACTTC. As protein: CASSPGVGTSGYEQYF. The complete variable domain, with remaining parts taken from reference TRBV19 and TRBJ2-7, reads DGGITQSPKYLFRKEGQNVTLSCEQNLNHDAMYWYRQDPGQGLRLIYYSQIVNDFQKGDIAEGYSVSREKKESFPLTVTSAQKNPTAFYLCASSPGVGTSGYEQYFGPGTRLTVT.